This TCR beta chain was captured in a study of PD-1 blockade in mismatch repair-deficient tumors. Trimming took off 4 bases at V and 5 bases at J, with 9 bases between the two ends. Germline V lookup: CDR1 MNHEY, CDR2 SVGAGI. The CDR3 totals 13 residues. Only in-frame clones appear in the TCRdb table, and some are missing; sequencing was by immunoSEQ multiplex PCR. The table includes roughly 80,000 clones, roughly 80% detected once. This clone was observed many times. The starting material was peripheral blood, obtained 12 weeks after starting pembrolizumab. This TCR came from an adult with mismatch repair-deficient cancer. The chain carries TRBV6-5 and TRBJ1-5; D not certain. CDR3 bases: TGTGCCAGCAGTTCGGACCGCTATCAGCCCCAGCATTTT. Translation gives CASSSDRYQPQHF.